The present entry profiles one TCR beta chain with its context. Its matching antigen is unknown. This sample stems from a study of cytomegalovirus exposure and HLA in healthy donors. For the study at large: Earlier, roughly 180 million T cells were analyzed, and approximately 110 million unique TCR beta sequences were found among them. Study-wide results and caveats: The number of N-insertions in an Asian-associated ancestry cluster was reportedly below the roughly 700-donor mean in a later analysis. Later, an analysis showed that TCR beta chains associated with HLA were more clonally expanded than others that were equally common.

The PCR made use of 60 Vbeta and 13 Jbeta primers. Sequencing was performed with immunoSEQ multiplex PCR; in TCRdb, only in-frame clones are kept and a portion is missing. The table shows 150,000 or so clones, with about four fifths occurring only once. The CDR3 spans 13 residues. The ends lost 6 bases at V and 3 bases at J; junction bases unmatched: 3. Germline CDR1 and CDR2: MNHEY and SVGAGI. Sequenced material: PBMCs. V usage is TRBV6-5 and J usage is TRBJ2-7, with 9 positions matching TRBD1. The sequence derives from a man aged 50 to 59 in good health and CMV-seropositive. CDR3 sequence: CASSWDRDYEQYF. In DNA form, the CDR3 reads TGTGCCAGCAGCTGGGACAGGGACTACGAGCAGTACTTC.